This T cell receptor beta chain was captured by sequencing in a study of T cells in Graves' hyperthyroidism and ophthalmopathy. Study findings and constraints: Stable hyperthyroidism was told apart from ophthalmopathy by a model built on 13 V-J features.

Researchers took RNA transcripts and amplified the TCR beta CDR3 regions from them. In the first-round RT-PCR of the TCR CDR3, the HTBI primer set was used. TCRdb re-derived calls from the multiplex PCR reads in MiXCR, one entry per CDR3 protein. The sample has approximately 590,000 distinct CDR3 sequences, about a sixth seen once. The V segment lost 5 bases and the J segment 10 bases; nucleotides outside the gene matches: 8. The CDR3 runs to 13 residues. CDR1 and CDR2 from the germline V gene are LGHDT and YNNKEL (reference sequence). Of note for this clonotype: The antigen remains unidentified.

Diagnoses used clinical symptoms, serum thyroxine and TRAb, thyroid ultrasound and orbital computed tomography. A roughly 9.3 ml volume of fresh peripheral blood provided the PBMCs. The chain carries TRBV3-1 and TRBJ1-2, with TRBD1 matching over 9 bases. This receptor was taken from a woman aged 25-40 years with Graves' hyperthyroidism. Sequenced material: blood. Here the CDR3 DNA reads TGTGCCAGCAGCTTAGGGACAGGGATTGACTACACCTTC. Translating gives CASSLGTGIDYTF.